Following are 25 T cell receptor beta chains from one sample sequenced in a study of blood T cell repertoires in COVID-19. Only in-frame clones appear in the TCRdb table, and some are missing; sequencing was by immunoSEQ multiplex PCR. The table lists tens of thousands of clones, 70% to 90% of them singletons, with approximately 20% in the top ten. The sequenced sample consisted of peripheral blood. The receptors come from a woman aged 55-70 years with acute or convalescent COVID-19.

V is TRBV14 and J is TRBJ2-7; TRBD2 might be the D (7 bases). The CDR3 extends over 17 amino acids. V was shortened by 4 bases and J by 7 bases, with 26 bases between the two germline ends. CDR1 SGHDN and CDR2 FVKESK come from the germline V gene. CDR3 amino acids: CASSPRLPGGAGGEQYF. The CDR3, as DNA: TGTGCCAGCAGCCCTCGCCTGCCGGGGGGCGCCGGGGGGGAGCAGTACTTC.

The chain couples TRBV4-3 to TRBJ1-1; D is unresolved. CDR1 and CDR2 from the germline V gene are LGHNA and YSLEER. The CDR3 has 16 residues. V shed 1 base and J shed 4 bases, with 16 bases lying between them. CDR3 loop: CASSQGAAGSTTEAFF. The CDR3 region has the DNA TGCGCCAGCAGCCAAGGTGCGGCGGGGTCGACCACTGAAGCTTTCTTT.

The chain carries TRBV19 and TRBJ1-5, with 7 nucleotides matching TRBD1. The junction had 10 bases not matched to a gene; V was cut back by 4 bases and J by 7 bases. This CDR3 is 15 amino acids long. In germline, CDR1 is LNHDA, CDR2 SQIVND (reference sequence). The CDR3 region is CASSRVGGLEQPQHF. The DNA for the CDR3 is TGTGCCAGTAGTAGGGTAGGGGGCTTAGAACAGCCCCAGCATTTT.

This clone was seen a single time. The genes are TRBV28 and TRBJ1-4; possible D gene TRBD1, 6 bases. The CDR3 length is 14 residues. Germline loops: CDR1 MDHEN, CDR2 SYDVKM. The V gene lost 7 bases and the J gene lost 4 bases, with 13 bases spanning the gap. Here the CDR3 reads CASTLGQINEKLFF. Here the CDR3 DNA reads TGTGCCAGCACCCTTGGACAGATTAATGAAAAACTGTTTTTT.

This clone was detected only once. The chain carries TRBV5-8 and TRBJ1-1; 7 nucleotides match TRBD1. V lost 1 base to trimming and J lost 4 bases; unmatched junction nucleotides: 16. The CDR3 spans 18 residues. Looked up from germline, CDR1 is SGHTS and CDR2 is YDEGEE. The chain's CDR3 is CASSLITGIQGVGTEAFF. As DNA, the CDR3 is TGTGCCAGCAGCTTGATAACGGGCATTCAGGGGGTGGGCACTGAAGCTTTCTTT.

The V call is TRBV5-5, the J call TRBJ2-7; 10 bases line up with TRBD1. The CDR3 has 15 amino acids. Germline CDR1 SGHKS, CDR2 YYEKEE (reference sequence). The V gene end was trimmed by 4 bases and the J gene end by 3 bases; junction bases not matched to a gene: 7. Here the CDR3 reads CASSPRTGGYYEQYF. The CDR3 coding sequence is TGTGCCAGCAGCCCCCGGACAGGGGGGTACTACGAGCAGTACTTC.

The chain has TRBV12-5 and TRBJ2-7, with 12 bases fitting TRBD1. The V and J ends lost 3 bases and 4 bases, in that order; junction bases with no gene match: 10. The CDR3 contains 17 residues. Germline V CDR1 and CDR2: LGHNT, FRNRAP. CDR3 residues: CASGFRMWGQGAYEQYF. The CDR3 DNA sequence: TGTGCTAGTGGTTTTAGGATGTGGGGACAGGGGGCATACGAGCAGTACTTC.

The V and J genes are TRBV4-1 and TRBJ1-4; D gene unclear. Looked up from germline, CDR1 is MGHRA and CDR2 is YSYEKL. The CDR3 runs 15 residues. The V end was cut by 0 bases, the J end by 2 bases, with 7 bases between. The CDR3 protein is CASSQDRGTNEKLFF. CDR3 in DNA: TGCGCCAGCAGCCAAGATCGCGGGACTAATGAAAAACTGTTTTTT.

The count of this clone is one. The V call is TRBV4-1, the J call TRBJ1-5; no firm D call. Per germline, CDR1 MGHRA and CDR2 YSYEKL. The CDR3 is 15 residues long. V lost 0 bases, J lost 4 bases, and 10 bases lay in between. The CDR3 region has the DNA TGCGCCAGCAGCCAAGATAGGACTTATAATCAGCCCCAGCATTTT. As protein: CASSQDRTYNQPQHF.

The V gene is TRBV5-6, the J gene TRBJ1-1, with TRBD1 identical over 7 bases. Germline-derived CDR1 and CDR2 are SGHDT and YYEEEE. The CDR3 length is 13 residues. J was trimmed by 6 bases and V by 0 bases; bases with no gene match: 2. CDR3 DNA sequence: TGTGCCAGCAGCTTGGGACAGGGTGCTGAAGCTTTCTTT. It codes for CASSLGQGAEAFF.

The chain carries TRBV18 and TRBJ2-3; D might be TRBD1 (6 bases). Per the germline V gene, CDR1 is KGHSH and CDR2 is LQKENI. The CDR3 has 15 amino acids. Trimming pared 3 bases from V and 6 bases from J, leaving 16 bases between. The chain's CDR3 is CASSPGQRAADTQYF. In DNA, the CDR3 is TGTGCCAGCTCACCCGGACAGAGGGCAGCGGATACGCAGTATTTT.

The V gene is TRBV19, the J gene TRBJ1-1; 7 bases map to TRBD1. V trimming: 3 bases; J trimming: 3 bases; junction bases outside the gene matches: 4. CDR1 and CDR2 from the germline V gene are LNHDA and SQIVND (reference sequence). The CDR3 sequence is 14 residues long. The CDR3 region has the DNA TGTGCCAGTAGTATTAACAGGGGTGACACTGAAGCTTTCTTT. Translation: CASSINRGDTEAFF.

This clone has just a few counts. A read error may account for a junction end that differs from germline. This chain uses TRBV5-6 with TRBJ1-2; D is uncertain. The CDR3 has 14 residues. CDR1 and CDR2 (germline): SGHDT, YYEEEE. The CDR3 DNA reads as TGTGCCAGCAGCTTGCCCGGGGAGAGTCAAGAAAGCAACTTC. It yields the protein CASSLPGESQESNF.

V usage is TRBV19 and J usage is TRBJ1-2; 7 bases are shared with TRBD1. With V trimmed by 8 bases and J by 9 bases, 9 bases remained unmatched. The CDR3 has 12 amino acids. Germline values: CDR1 LNHDA, CDR2 SQIVND (reference sequence). The CDR3 bases are TGTGCCAGTGGCACAGGGGATGGTAGCTACACCTTC. Protein sequence: CASGTGDGSYTF.

The rearrangement joins TRBV2 to TRBJ1-2; D remains unclear. Germline V gene lookup returns CDR1 SNHLY and CDR2 FYNNEI. The germline V and J ends were trimmed by 2 bases and 3 bases, with 13 bases remaining between them. The CDR3 extends over 15 amino acids. CDR3 sequence reads: CASSEFRVWDYGYTF. For the CDR3, the DNA is TGTGCCAGCAGTGAATTCCGGGTGTGGGACTATGGCTACACCTTC.

The chain carries TRBV6-5 and TRBJ2-1; the D gene is possibly TRBD2 (6 bases). CDR3 length: 14 amino acids. CDR1 and CDR2 (germline): MNHEY, SVGAGI. Trimming pared 4 bases from V and 12 bases from J, leaving 19 bases between. DNA for the CDR3: TGTGCCAGCAGTTGGCGGAGGGGTGGATTAGGGCAGTTCTTC. It encodes CASSWRRGGLGQFF.

This clone was counted at least ten times. The chain carries TRBV5-1 and TRBJ2-5; 8 nucleotides agree with TRBD1. The V segment lost 4 bases and the J segment 4 bases; nucleotides outside the gene matches: 9. From germline, CDR1 is SGHRS and CDR2 YFSETQ. The CDR3 extends over 15 amino acids. The CDR3 sequence is CASSHGQGSAETQYF. As DNA, the CDR3 is TGCGCCAGCAGCCACGGACAGGGCAGCGCAGAGACCCAGTACTTC.

The V call is TRBV6-5, the J call TRBJ1-1, with no clear D. Germline V lookup: CDR1 MNHEY, CDR2 SVGAGI. The length of the CDR3 is 15 residues. Trimming took 2 bases from V and 2 from J, leaving 12 bases between them. The CDR3 DNA sequence: TGTGCCAGCAGTTACAGGCCGGAGTACAACACTGAAGCTTTCTTT. This encodes CASSYRPEYNTEAFF.

V is TRBV5-1 and J is TRBJ2-1; TRBD1 agrees at 9 bases. V was clipped by 4 bases and J by 8 bases; unmatched bases: 7. From germline, CDR1 is SGHRS and CDR2 YFSETQ. There are 14 residues in the CDR3. CDR3 sequence: CASSLGQGTDEQFF. The DNA of the CDR3 is TGCGCCAGCAGCCTAGGACAGGGGACGGATGAGCAGTTCTTC.

The V gene is TRBV18, the J gene TRBJ1-5; D is perhaps TRBD1 (5 bases). V was pared by 3 bases and J by 2 bases, with 14 bases between. This CDR3 comprises 16 residues. Germline V lookup: CDR1 KGHSH, CDR2 LQKENI. The CDR3 nucleotides read TGTGCCAGCTCACCCACGAGACAGAGTGGCAATCAGCCCCAGCATTTT. The encoded protein is CASSPTRQSGNQPQHF.

V is TRBV24-1 and J is TRBJ1-5; TRBD1 might be the D (6 bases). CDR3 length: 14 amino acids. CDR1 and CDR2 from the germline V gene are KGHDR and SFDVKD. Trimming removed 4 bases at V and 2 bases at J, with 8 bases between. The CDR3 here is CATSEQGRNQPQHF. The CDR3 DNA reads as TGTGCCACCAGTGAGCAGGGGCGCAATCAGCCCCAGCATTTT.

The chain joins TRBV12-3 or TRBV12-4 to TRBJ1-2, with D hard to call. Trimming shortened V by 3 bases and J by 2 bases, and 7 bases separated the two germline ends. The CDR3 totals 13 residues. The CDR3 loop is CASSFDGNYGYTF. DNA for the CDR3: TGTGCCAGCAGTTTCGACGGGAACTATGGCTACACCTTC.

This clone was counted many times. This chain connects TRBV6-2 or TRBV6-3 to TRBJ1-1; the D gene is possibly TRBD1 (6 bases). V lost 2 bases and J 1 base, leaving 8 bases between the germline ends. The germline V gene has CDR1 MNHEY and CDR2 SVGEGT. The CDR3 is 14 amino acids. CDR3 sequence reads: CASSYGTQNTEAFF. CDR3 bases: TGTGCCAGCAGTTACGGGACACAGAACACTGAAGCTTTCTTT.

The chain recombines TRBV5-6 with TRBJ2-7; D is undetermined. Germline CDR1 SGHDT, CDR2 YYEEEE. V was trimmed by 0 bases and J by 5 bases, leaving 9 bases between them. The CDR3 is 13 amino acids. The CDR3 is CASSLVEPHEQYF. CDR3 DNA sequence: TGTGCCAGCAGCTTGGTGGAGCCCCACGAGCAGTACTTC.

The chain's CDR3 is CASSLPVGQGATNTGELFF. CDR3 DNA: TGTGCCAGCAGCTTACCCGTGGGACAGGGGGCGACGAACACCGGGGAGCTGTTTTTT. The gene calls are TRBV7-6 and TRBJ2-2; 12 nucleotides agree with TRBD1. Germline assignment: CDR1 SGHVS and CDR2 FNYEAQ. The junction had 7 bases not matched to a gene; V was cut back by 2 bases and J by 0 bases. The CDR3 has 19 amino acids.